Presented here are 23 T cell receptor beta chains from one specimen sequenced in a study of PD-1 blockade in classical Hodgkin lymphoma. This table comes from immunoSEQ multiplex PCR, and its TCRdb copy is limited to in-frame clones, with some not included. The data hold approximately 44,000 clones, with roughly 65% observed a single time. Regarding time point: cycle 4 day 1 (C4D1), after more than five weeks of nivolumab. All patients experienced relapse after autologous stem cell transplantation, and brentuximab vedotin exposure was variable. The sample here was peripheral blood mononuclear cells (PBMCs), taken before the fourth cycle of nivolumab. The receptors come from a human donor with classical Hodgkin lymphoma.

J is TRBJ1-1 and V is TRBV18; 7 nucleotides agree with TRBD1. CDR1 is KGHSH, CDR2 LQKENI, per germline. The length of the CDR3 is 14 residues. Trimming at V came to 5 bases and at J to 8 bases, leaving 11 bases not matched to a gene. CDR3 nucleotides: TGTGCCAGCTCAACGGGACAGTCCCTGGGAGAAGCTTTCTTT. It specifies CASSTGQSLGEAFF. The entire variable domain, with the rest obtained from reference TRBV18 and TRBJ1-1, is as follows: NAGVMQNPRHLVRRRGQEARLRCSPMKGHSHVYWYRQLPEEGLKFMVYLQKENIIDESGMPKERFSAEFPKEGPSILRIQQVVRGDSAAYFCASSTGQSLGEAFFGQGTRLTVV.

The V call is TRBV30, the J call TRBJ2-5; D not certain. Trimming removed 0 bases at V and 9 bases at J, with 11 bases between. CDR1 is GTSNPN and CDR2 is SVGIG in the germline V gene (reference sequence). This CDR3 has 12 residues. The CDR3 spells CAWSVARMAQYF. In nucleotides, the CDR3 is TGTGCCTGGAGTGTTGCGCGGATGGCCCAGTACTTC.

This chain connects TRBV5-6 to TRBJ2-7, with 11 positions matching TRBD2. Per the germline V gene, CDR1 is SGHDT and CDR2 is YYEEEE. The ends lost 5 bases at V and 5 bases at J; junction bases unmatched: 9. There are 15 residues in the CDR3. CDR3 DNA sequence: TGTGCCAGCAGACGGTTAGCGGGAGGGCCTGACGAGCAGTACTTC. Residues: CASRRLAGGPDEQYF.

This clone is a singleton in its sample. The DNA of the CDR3 is TGTGCCAGCAGCTCGGACAGGGGGTCCTACGAGCAGTACTTC. It codes for CASSSDRGSYEQYF. The V gene is TRBV13, the J gene TRBJ2-7, with 10 bases matching TRBD1. V lost 4 bases and J lost 1; bases outside the gene matches: 1. Per the germline V gene, CDR1 is PRHDT and CDR2 is FYEKMQ (reference sequence). This CDR3 is 14 amino acids long.

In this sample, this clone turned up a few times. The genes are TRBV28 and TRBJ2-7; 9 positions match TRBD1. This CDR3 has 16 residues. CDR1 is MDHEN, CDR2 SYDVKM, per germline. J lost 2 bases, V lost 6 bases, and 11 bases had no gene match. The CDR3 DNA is TGTGCCAGCAGAGCGACTTCAACAGGGGGCCCCTACGAGCAGTACTTC. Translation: CASRATSTGGPYEQYF.

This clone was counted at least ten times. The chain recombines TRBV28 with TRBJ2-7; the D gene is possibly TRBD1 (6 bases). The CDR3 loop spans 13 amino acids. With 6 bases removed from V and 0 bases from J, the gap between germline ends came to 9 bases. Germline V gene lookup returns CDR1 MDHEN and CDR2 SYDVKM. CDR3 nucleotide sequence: TGTGCCAGCAGCCAGGGGACCTCCTACGAGCAGTACTTC. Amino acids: CASSQGTSYEQYF.

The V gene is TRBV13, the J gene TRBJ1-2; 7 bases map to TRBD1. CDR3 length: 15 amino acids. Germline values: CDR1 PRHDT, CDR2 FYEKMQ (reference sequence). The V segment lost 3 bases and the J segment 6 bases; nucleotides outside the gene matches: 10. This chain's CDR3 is CASSLTKGAQDGYTF. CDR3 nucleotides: TGTGCCAGCAGCTTGACGAAGGGGGCGCAGGATGGCTACACCTTC.

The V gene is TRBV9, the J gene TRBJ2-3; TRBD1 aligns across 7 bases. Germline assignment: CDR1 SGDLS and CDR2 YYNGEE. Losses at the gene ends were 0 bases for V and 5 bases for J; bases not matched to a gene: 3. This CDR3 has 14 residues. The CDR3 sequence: CASSVGGGGDTQYF. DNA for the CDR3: TGTGCCAGCAGCGTAGGAGGGGGCGGAGATACGCAGTATTTT.

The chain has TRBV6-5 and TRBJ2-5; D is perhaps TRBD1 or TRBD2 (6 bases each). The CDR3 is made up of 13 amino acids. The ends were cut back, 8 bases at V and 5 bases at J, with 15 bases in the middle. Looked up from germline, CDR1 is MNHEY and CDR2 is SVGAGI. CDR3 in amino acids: CASRGTGRETQYF. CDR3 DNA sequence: TGTGCCAGCCGAGGAACAGGGAGGGAGACCCAGTACTTC.

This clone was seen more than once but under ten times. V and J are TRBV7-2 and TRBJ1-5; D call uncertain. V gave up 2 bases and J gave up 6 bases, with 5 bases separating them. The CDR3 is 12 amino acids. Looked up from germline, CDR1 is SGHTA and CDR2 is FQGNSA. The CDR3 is CASSLFSQPQHF. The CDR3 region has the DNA TGTGCCAGCAGCTTATTCTCTCAGCCCCAGCATTTT.

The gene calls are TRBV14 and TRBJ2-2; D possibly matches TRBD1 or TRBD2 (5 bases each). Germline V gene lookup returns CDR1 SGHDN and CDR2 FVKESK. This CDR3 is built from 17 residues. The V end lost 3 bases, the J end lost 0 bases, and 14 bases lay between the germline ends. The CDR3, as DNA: TGTGCCAGCAGCCACCAGGGACGGACAACGAACACCGGGGAGCTGTTTTTT. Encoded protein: CASSHQGRTTNTGELFF.

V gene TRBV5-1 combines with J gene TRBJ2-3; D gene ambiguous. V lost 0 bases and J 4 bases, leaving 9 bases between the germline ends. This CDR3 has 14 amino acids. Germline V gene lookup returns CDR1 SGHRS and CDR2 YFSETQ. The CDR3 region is CASSLAGPPDTQYF. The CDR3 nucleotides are TGCGCCAGCAGCTTGGCCGGGCCCCCAGATACGCAGTATTTT.

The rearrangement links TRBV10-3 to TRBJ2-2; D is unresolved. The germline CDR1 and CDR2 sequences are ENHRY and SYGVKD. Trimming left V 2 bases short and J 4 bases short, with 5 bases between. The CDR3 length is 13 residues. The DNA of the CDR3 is TGTGCCATCAGTGAGGCGGTCACCGGGGAGCTGTTTTTT. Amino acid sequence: CAISEAVTGELFF.

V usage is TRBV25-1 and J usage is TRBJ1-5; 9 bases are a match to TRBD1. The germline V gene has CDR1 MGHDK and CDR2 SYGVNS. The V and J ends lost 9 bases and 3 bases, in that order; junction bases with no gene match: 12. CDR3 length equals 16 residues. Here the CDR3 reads CARKGDRDSFNQPQHF. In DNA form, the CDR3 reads TGTGCCAGAAAGGGGGACAGGGATTCTTTCAATCAGCCCCAGCATTTT.

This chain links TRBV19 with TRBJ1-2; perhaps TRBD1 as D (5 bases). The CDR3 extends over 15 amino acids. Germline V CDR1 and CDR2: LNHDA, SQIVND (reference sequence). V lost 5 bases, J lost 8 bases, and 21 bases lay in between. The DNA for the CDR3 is TGTGCCAGTAGTCTCAACCCCCGGGACCCTCGGGGCTACACCTTC. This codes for CASSLNPRDPRGYTF.

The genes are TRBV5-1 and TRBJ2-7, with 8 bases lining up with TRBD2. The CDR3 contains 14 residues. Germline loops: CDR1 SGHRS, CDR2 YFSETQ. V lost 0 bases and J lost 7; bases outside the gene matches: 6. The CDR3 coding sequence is TGCGCCAGCAGCTTGGGGCTAGCGGGCGGAGAGCAGTACTTC. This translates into CASSLGLAGGEQYF.

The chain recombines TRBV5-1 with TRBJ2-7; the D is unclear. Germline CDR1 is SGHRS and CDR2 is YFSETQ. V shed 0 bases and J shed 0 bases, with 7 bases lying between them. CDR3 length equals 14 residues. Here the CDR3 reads CASSLALGSYEQYF. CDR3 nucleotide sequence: TGCGCCAGCAGCTTGGCATTAGGCTCCTACGAGCAGTACTTC.

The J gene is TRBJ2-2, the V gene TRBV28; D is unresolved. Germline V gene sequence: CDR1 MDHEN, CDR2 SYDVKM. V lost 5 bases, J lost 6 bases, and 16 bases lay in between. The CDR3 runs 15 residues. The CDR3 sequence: CASSRTELDAGELFF. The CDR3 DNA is TGTGCCAGCAGTCGGACGGAATTGGATGCCGGGGAGCTGTTTTTT.

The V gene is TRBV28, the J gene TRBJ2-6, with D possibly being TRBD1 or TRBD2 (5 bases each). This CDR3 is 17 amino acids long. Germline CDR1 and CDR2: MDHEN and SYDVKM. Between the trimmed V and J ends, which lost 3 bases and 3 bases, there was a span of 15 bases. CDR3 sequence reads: CASSFQPGQSGANVLTF. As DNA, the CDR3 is TGTGCCAGCAGTTTCCAGCCGGGGCAGAGTGGGGCCAACGTCCTGACTTTC.

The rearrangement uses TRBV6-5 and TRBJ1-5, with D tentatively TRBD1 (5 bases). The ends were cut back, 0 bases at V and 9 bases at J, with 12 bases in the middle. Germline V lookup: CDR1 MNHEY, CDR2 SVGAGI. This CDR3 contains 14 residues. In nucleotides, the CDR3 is TGTGCCAGCAGTTACTCGGGCAGGGAGGGGCCCCAGCATTTT. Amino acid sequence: CASSYSGREGPQHF.

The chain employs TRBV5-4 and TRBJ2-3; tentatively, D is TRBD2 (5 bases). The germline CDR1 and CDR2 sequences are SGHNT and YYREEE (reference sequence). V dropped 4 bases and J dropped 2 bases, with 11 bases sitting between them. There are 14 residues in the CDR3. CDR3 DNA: TGTGCCAGCAGCCCGGACGGGAACACAGATACGCAGTATTTT. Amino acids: CASSPDGNTDTQYF.

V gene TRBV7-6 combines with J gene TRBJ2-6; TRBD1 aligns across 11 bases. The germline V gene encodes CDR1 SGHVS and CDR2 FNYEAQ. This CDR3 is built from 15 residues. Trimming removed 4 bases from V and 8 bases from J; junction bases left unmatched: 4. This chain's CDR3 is CASSSGTGGTNVLTF. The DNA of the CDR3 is TGTGCCAGCAGCTCCGGGACAGGGGGTACCAACGTCCTGACTTTC. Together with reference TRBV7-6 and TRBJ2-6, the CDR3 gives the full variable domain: GAGVSQSPRYKVTKRGQDVALRCDPISGHVSLYWYRQALGQGPEFLTYFNYEAQQDKSGLPNDRFSAERPEGSISTLTIQRTEQRDSAMYRCASSSGTGGTNVLTFGAGSRLTVL.

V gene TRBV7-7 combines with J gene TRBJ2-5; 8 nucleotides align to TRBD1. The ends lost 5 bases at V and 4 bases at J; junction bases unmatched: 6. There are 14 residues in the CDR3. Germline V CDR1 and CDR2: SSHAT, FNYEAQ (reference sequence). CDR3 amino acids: CASSPDTGGETQYF. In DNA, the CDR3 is TGTGCCAGCAGCCCTGATACAGGGGGAGAGACCCAGTACTTC.